This T cell receptor (beta chain) derives from a study of OX40 agonist ivuxolimab in advanced cancers. Turning to the study itself: Ivuxolimab was administered intravenously to patients at 0.01 to 10 mg/kg every 2 weeks. A partial response was reached by three patients: one with hepatocellular carcinoma and two with cutaneous melanoma.

In regard to this clone: Its specificity is not known.

Findings and limits, study-wide: CD8+ T cells averaged more expanded clones than CD4+.

Any history of autoimmune disease or systemic immunosuppression disqualified patients. The method was immunoSEQ multiplex PCR; TCRdb's version includes in-frame clones alone and lacks a portion of them. Of roughly 36,000 clones in the sample, 89% were seen once. CDR3 length: 12 residues. Unmatched junction bases numbered 5, after V lost 5 bases and J lost 8 bases. CDR1 MNHNS and CDR2 SASEGT come from the germline V gene. V is TRBV6-1 and J is TRBJ1-1, with 7 bases lining up with TRBD1. The material was CD4+ or CD8+ T cells sorted from blood, obtained in a trial of the OX40 agonist ivuxolimab. The clonotype comes from an adult with an advanced solid tumor such as melanoma, head and neck, liver or kidney cancer. CDR3 sequence reads: CASSPTDREAFF. CDR3 nucleotide sequence: TGTGCCAGCAGTCCGACGGACAGGGAAGCTTTCTTT.